This record looks at one T cell receptor (beta chain) sequence and its context. No cognate antigen has been identified for it. No quality values exist for individual bases; no much larger clone is one base distant. The data stem from a study of cytomegalovirus exposure and HLA in healthy donors (dated by TCRdb to the late 2010s). About the full investigation: According to an earlier analysis of 550 to 750 of the donors, about 190 million T cells yielded 120 million or so unique TCR beta sequences and 250 to 350 Gb of sequence data. Every discovery cohort repertoire had been produced on one sequencing platform. The study combined high-throughput TCR immunosequencing, statistical association of individual TCRs with disease status, and machine learning to predict cytomegalovirus infection status. The number of donors typed differed by locus, with 629-630 for A, B, C, DRB1 and DQB1, about 500 for DQA1, nearly 610 for DPA1, and some 440 for DPB1. Rather than using new phenotypic data, the later analysis identified candidate immune exposures from TCR beta sequences and from how often those sequences occurred across donors. Class I and class II HLA loci were covered by the typing at four-digit resolution. The study aimed to test whether cataloging public T cell receptors could reveal signatures of past pathogen exposure. Alongside the repertoire data, information on donor age, sex, ethnicity and CMV serostatus was compiled. Of the roughly 400 genotyped donors, approximately 82% fell in the genetic ancestry cluster associated with self-reported Caucasian donors. Four or five DR-DQ haplotypes were handled as single units for association and clustering because linkage in the cohort was strong. An early release that covered roughly 600 HLA-typed donors contained about 300 gigabases of sequencing data and approximately 85 million unique TCR sequences. A later genetic analysis took genome-wide SNP genotypes for about 55% of the 666 donors and used that subset as a discovery cohort. In a later analysis, previously published TCR beta repertoires from 550 to 750 donors were re-analyzed and high-resolution HLA genotyping was added so that TCR occurrence patterns could be studied. An earlier analysis of several hundred of the donors applied high-throughput TCR beta sequencing to assess whether each TCR beta V gene segment acted as functional or pseudogenic. Using immunosequencing, the study profiled T cell repertoires from 666 subjects and related those repertoires to cytomegalovirus serostatus. Across 398 genotyped donors of the cohort, an average of roughly 200,000 unique TCR beta nucleotide sequences per donor were sequenced, and approximately 17% of those sequences were non-productive. A separate validation cohort of over a hundred different subjects was used in addition to the approximately 610-subject first cohort. The paper as a whole reports these results and caveats: The study gave a list of some 150 TCR beta chains associated with cytomegalovirus. Strong co-occurrence of HLA alleles, especially DR and DQ, made assigning TCR associations to individual alleles difficult. The only immune exposure information available for the cohort was CMV serostatus. Linkage disequilibrium might explain the correlated functional status among segregating V segments, but an unknown experimental factor could not be ruled out. HLA typing was unavailable for some donors at each locus, so association tests used only the typed subset. A later analysis associated some 17,000 TCR beta sequences with specific HLA alleles at a false discovery rate of 0.05. Most TCR sequences were observed very rarely across donors, whereas some public TCRs were present in many individuals. Several of the top co-occurrence clusters appeared to be linked to parvovirus B19, influenza, CMV and Epstein-Barr virus, according to a later analysis. A later genetic analysis associated a missense DCLRE1C variant with V-gene and J-gene trimming of TCR beta chains, and an independent cohort replicated the association. The presence/absence analyses assumed that sequencing depth was roughly uniform across donors, and that assumption may not be true. In both the original and validation cohorts, the classifier was reported to diagnose cytomegalovirus status with high specificity and sensitivity. A later genetic analysis reported fewer N-insertions in productive TCRs among donors in an Asian-associated ancestry cluster than the roughly 700-donor mean. A cluster of highly shared sequence variants was judged likely to represent a technical artifact of the sequencing pipeline. In an earlier analysis of around 500 of the donors, most TCR beta V segments appeared in productive rearrangements about 87% or about 30% of the time, broadly matching IMGT annotations. It was suggested by the authors that the approach could potentially be generalized to other disease states and immunological phenotypes. A later analysis found that HLA-associated TCR beta chains were more clonally expanded and had lower generation probabilities than equally common non-associated chains. This cohort had only TCR beta chains sequenced, and the lack of alpha or paired-chain data limited which features could be detected. The earlier analysis of some 560 of the donors excluded 15 to 20 rarely observed V segments, including chromosome 9 orphons, because counts were too low. A further reported finding was that TCR beta sequences accurately predicted the HLA-A and HLA-B alleles for most subjects in the first cohort. Most CMV-associated TCR beta chains appeared to be HLA-restricted in a later analysis, and the HLA associations seemed to be driven largely by CMV exposure. According to a later analysis, TCR association rates differed among HLA loci, with DRB1 alleles showing the most associated TCRs and HLA-C alleles showing the fewest. A few of the identified cytomegalovirus-associated TCR beta chains were confirmed in vitro to be specific for cytomegalovirus antigens.

The protocol used for the library was the immunoSEQ multiplex PCR assay. The multiplex PCR relied on a mix of 60 forward primers for TCR Vbeta segments and 13 reverse primers for TCR Jbeta segments. The CDR3 region of rearranged TCR beta genes was amplified from genomic DNA with a multiplex PCR assay. Amplified TCR beta libraries were sequenced as 87-base-pair reads on the Illumina HiSeq System. Concerning the study's data processing: A later analysis counted about 80 million unique TCR beta chains across the 666 repertoires, and 9.5 million to 11 million of these chains were shared by at least two donors. Raw reads were error-corrected and collapsed into unique sequences by a nearest-neighbor algorithm in which closely related sequences were merged to remove PCR and sequencing errors. Alignment of CDR3 sequences to IMGT reference sequences was used to assign V, D and J gene segments. For a sequence to be retained, at least a six-nucleotide match to both a V gene segment and a J gene segment was required. Rearrangements were classified as productive when the CDR3 lacked stop codons and remained in frame with V and J, and all other rearrangements were classified as non-productive. CDR3 was defined by IMGT convention, running from the second conserved V-encoded cysteine to the conserved J-encoded phenylalanine. The earlier analysis of about 610 of the donors excluded any sequence lacking an unambiguous match to a single V gene segment. In an earlier analysis of around 600 of the donors, V segments were called functional above 56.7% productive rearrangements and were called segregating when the between-donor standard deviation exceeded 5%. A statistical classification framework was built for diagnosing cytomegalovirus status from the catalog of TCR beta chain sequences. In a later analysis, V and J genes were assigned by comparing TCR nucleotide sequences against IMGT/GENE-DB human TR gene sequences. Using the TCRdist pipeline, a later analysis assigned CDR3 sequences along with most-parsimonious VDJ recombination scenarios. In a later analysis, each TCR beta chain was defined by its CDR3 amino acid sequence together with its V-gene family, and reads lacking a unique V-gene family were excluded. In a later analysis, fewer than 600 highly shared, low-generation-probability nucleotide sequences were removed to address suspected cross-contamination and a sequencing artifact. A later analysis calculated a clonal expansion index for each public chain from normalized within-repertoire ranks of inferred template counts. A later analysis computed generation probabilities with a VDJ recombination model fitted to out-of-frame rearrangements, and checked the results against IGoR. A later analysis scored TCR-TCR, TCR-HLA and TCR-CMV co-occurrence with hypergeometric tests, applying a repertoire-size bias correction to TCR pairs. To estimate false discovery rates, a later analysis permuted the HLA or CMV assignments 20 times. In a later analysis, co-occurring TCRs were grouped using DBSCAN, with TCRdist sequence similarity added in when clustering inside HLA-allele-positive subsets. Co-occurrence clustering excluded repertoires with fewer than 30,000 or more than 120,000 public chains, plus five with anomalous nucleotide sharing. TCRdb limited this immuneACCESS table to in-frame rearrangements with V and J called. A share of clones is missing; checked studies link under half to unresolved V genes, and the rest is unexplained. V and J calls and clone size come straight from that table; D and trimming were deduced from the DNA. Within this sample are 100,000 to 150,000 clones, with more than 60% of them counted one time only. The top ten clonotypes cover roughly 2% of the sample.

The cohort was made up of around 720 healthy bone marrow donors. Cohort members were all nominally healthy when sampled, although unrecorded immune exposures were likely present. The donor tested CMV seropositive and was one of the 289 seropositive cohort members. A peripheral blood sample was provided by each donor, and peripheral blood mononuclear cells were used for TCR beta sequencing. Genomic DNA was extracted from the blood cell samples with the Qiagen DNeasy Blood Extraction Kit. The sequence was obtained from a woman aged 40 to 49 in good health and CMV-seropositive. The specimen sequenced was PBMCs.

The DNA sequence follows: TGTGCCAGCAGCCCCCGGACAGGCCAAAGGGAGCAGTTCTTC. Its translation reads: CASSPRTGQREQFF. The chain is assembled from TRBV11-3 and TRBJ2-1; the central 7 bases match TRBD1. From V the trimming removes 5 bases and from J it removes 10 bases, while the gene matches leave 11 bases of the junction unaccounted for. From the cysteine through the phenylalanine, the CDR3 covers 14 amino acids. The retained sequence is limited to the CDR3, 42 bases, with the frame set at the first base. Looking up the germline V gene yields CDR1 SGHNT and CDR2 YENEEA.